What follows describes a single T cell receptor beta chain. Its target is not known. Trimming took off 5 bases at V and 2 bases at J, with 10 bases between the two ends. The germline V gene has CDR1 SEHNR and CDR2 FQNEAQ (reference sequence). CDR3 size: 13 residues. Researchers ran the PCR with 60 Vbeta and 13 Jbeta primers. Sequencing used immunoSEQ multiplex PCR; TCRdb keeps in-frame clones, though not all of them. Among some 170,000 clones listed, about 80% were seen once. This sample was included in a study of cytomegalovirus exposure and HLA in healthy donors. Study-level background: Of around 400 genotyped donors, roughly 81% grouped in the Caucasian-associated ancestry cluster.

Findings and limits, study-wide: The classifier reportedly diagnosed cytomegalovirus status with high specificity and sensitivity. The only immune exposure information that was available was CMV serostatus. Later analysis placed DRB1 highest and HLA-C lowest in TCR association rates, which differed by HLA locus.

The TCR was taken from a woman in her fifties or sixties in good health and CMV-seronegative. This chain uses TRBV7-9 with TRBJ2-7; perhaps TRBD1 as D (6 bases). Input material: PBMCs. CDR3 nucleotides: TGTGCCAGCAGCCCGACAGGAACCTACGAGCAGTACTTC. This gives the protein CASSPTGTYEQYF.